What follows describes a single TCR beta chain. Its antigen is still unknown. No per-base quality is available; no much larger clone lies one base away. Other nucleotide sequences from this sample produce the same CDR3. This entry is derived from a study of shared clonotypes between healthy human individuals (TCRdb year 2020). As for the study more broadly: The cohort comprised a couple of women and a few men aged 18 to 49 years. Per donor, three plates each were used for CD4 naive and CD4 memory, two for CD8 naive, and one for CD8 memory. To estimate repertoire size and how much clonotype sharing occurs between individuals, the study deeply sequenced the blood TCR repertoires of roughly 5 healthy adults. Libraries were prepared and TCR repertoires were sequenced by different laboratories using diverse techniques, in order to increase sequencing depth and limit assay-specific biases. Between about 0.9 and 8.9 billion PBMCs per donor were obtained by leukapheresis. The study at large found these results: Higher generation probabilities were observed for clonotypes shared by all four sorted-subset donors than for non-shared clonotypes. Even with the large sequencing depth, rarefaction of the sorted-subset datasets indicated that sequencing was incomplete. Because the study included a small number of donors, the genetic and exposure-history diversity represented was limited. Estimated clonotype richness was generally larger for naive than for memory subsets. Based on pairwise subsampling, the degree of clonotype sharing among donors was expected to be affected by sequencing depth. About 5% of naive CD4, 3.5% of naive CD8, approximately 2% of memory CD4, and about 0.4% of memory CD8 clonotypes were shared across several donors. Sampling was restricted to blood, and TCR repertoires in tissue are likely to differ from TCR repertoires in blood.

TCR CDR3 regions were amplified from genomic DNA by multiplex PCR using the deep immunoSEQ assay. Extracted genomic DNA from each cell subset was distributed evenly across all wells of several immunoSEQ 96-well plates, and each plate was treated as a replicate. Each replicate PCR for sorted subsets received approximately 220 ng genomic DNA, equal to about 30,000 T cell genomes. Purified libraries were measured with a Qubit 3.0 fluorometer, size-checked on a Bioanalyzer 2100, and measured again with the KAPA Library Quantification kit. Each immunoSEQ 96-well plate was sequenced on its own single-read 150-cycle Illumina NextSeq 550 flow cell. The original pipeline was this. Because the immunoSEQ output held only junctional sequences and lacked quality scores, the filtering could not match the filtering applied to full-length reads. To assign V/J genes and CDR3, sequences were annotated against IMGT germline references using PyIR, a Python wrapper for IgBLAST v1.9. Reads with weak V/J assignments (E-value above 1e-6), missing CDR3, stop codons, out-of-frame junctions, or ambiguous translated residues were removed. V3J clonotypes were defined as sequences sharing an identical inferred V gene, J gene, and CDR3 amino acid sequence. To compute the percentage overlap between repertoires, the number of shared unique clonotypes was divided by the size of the smaller repertoire. Repertoire richness was assessed with RTK rarefaction, the Chao1 estimator, and Recon v2.1 estimates of unobserved clonotypes. OLGA was used to compute generation probabilities for all TCRbeta clonotypes that the gDNA method yielded from a few donors. TCRdb took this table from immuneACCESS and kept in-frame rearrangements with V and J called. Such tables lack part of the clones; where checked against another copy, unresolved V genes explain under half of the gap, and the rest is unexplained. The V and J calls and the clone size are those of that table, but D and trimming were determined from the DNA. The sample table records a few million clones; approximately 96% of these occur just once. The top ten clonotypes cover 0.1% to 0.15% of the sample.

The CDR3 sequence holds 13 residues, the cysteine and phenylalanine included. Only the CDR3 DNA stays, 39 bases, in frame from base 1. V has 3 bases trimmed and J has 7 bases trimmed; junction bases matching no gene number 1. Via the germline V gene, CDR1 is KGHSH and CDR2 LQKENI. The donors were healthy, HIV-negative adults with no recently reported acute infections or vaccinations. Only Caucasian adults living in Nashville, Tennessee, USA were represented among the donors. Magnetic negative selection was used to enrich CD4+ T cells, after which naive cells were positively selected on CD45RA and the negative fraction became the memory subset. Blood was obtained by leukapheresis, after which PBMCs were separated by Ficoll-Histopaque density gradient centrifugation and cryopreserved in liquid nitrogen vapor phase. Purity and quantity of every magnetically sorted T cell population were checked by analytical flow cytometry. Genomic DNA was isolated from every sorted fraction and measured by UV absorbance on a Nanodrop 2000c.

Sequenced material: naive CD4+ T cells sorted from blood. In light of the paper, this sample's cell subset or site label describes: CD45RA+ positively selected. Recombination joined TRBV18 with TRBJ1-4; TRBD1 agrees with 8 junctional bases. The clonotype was recovered from a man aged 18 to 30 in good health. Here is the DNA: TGTGCCAGCTCACCCGGACAGGGTGAAAAACTGTTTTTT. Translated, this is CASSPGQGEKLFF. The reference TRBV18 and TRBJ1-4 proteins fill in what lies around the CDR3, so the full variable domain reads NAGVMQNPRHLVRRRGQEARLRCSPMKGHSHVYWYRQLPEEGLKFMVYLQKENIIDESGMPKERFSAEFPKEGPSILRIQQVVRGDSAAYFCASSPGQGEKLFFGSGTQLSVL.